This entry lists 12 T cell receptor beta chains sequenced from one sample in a study of cytomegalovirus exposure and HLA in healthy donors. Sequenced by immunoSEQ multiplex PCR; TCRdb stores in-frame clones only, minus some. Among 150,000 to 200,000 clones listed, approximately 87% were seen once. Sequencing was done on a sample of PBMCs. The receptors stem from a woman aged 25 to 39 in good health and CMV-seronegative.

In nucleotides, the CDR3 is TGCACCAGCAGCCAAGGTCGGCTAGCGGGGGCCCGATTCACCGGGGAGCTGTTTTTT. This encodes CTSSQGRLAGARFTGELFF. This chain connects TRBV1 to TRBJ2-2; the DNA was not used to check the table's D call, TRBD2. TRBV1 is marked as a pseudogene. The length of the CDR3 is 19 residues.

The rearrangement links TRBV4-1 to TRBJ2-5; D may be TRBD1 (5 bases). Germline V lookup: CDR1 MGHRA, CDR2 YSYEKL. Trimming shortened V by 2 bases and J by 1 base, and 11 bases separated the two germline ends. The CDR3 totals 15 residues. CDR3 region: CASSQPGSIQETQYF. For the CDR3, the DNA is TGCGCCAGCAGCCAACCAGGGTCAATCCAAGAGACCCAGTACTTC.

Written as DNA, the CDR3 is TGCGCCAGCAGCTTGGCCAATTTGCCCGCGGGGCGCCAAGAGACCCAGTACTTC. Translated: CASSLANLPAGRQETQYF. The chain joins TRBV5-1 to TRBJ2-5, with D possibly TRBD2 on 6 matching bases. The V end lost 0 bases, the J end lost 1 base, and 19 bases lay between the germline ends. The germline CDR1 and CDR2 sequences are SGHRS and YFSETQ. The CDR3 runs 18 residues. The whole variable domain, filled in from reference TRBV5-1 and TRBJ2-5, reads KAGVTQTPRYLIKTRGQQVTLSCSPISGHRSVSWYQQTPGQGLQFLFEYFSETQRNKGNFPGRFSGRQFSNSRSEMNVSTLELGDSALYLCASSLANLPAGRQETQYFGPGTRLLVL.

This clone was observed a handful of times. The rearrangement links TRBV2 to TRBJ2-7; the D gene is possibly TRBD2 (7 bases). The CDR3 loop spans 11 amino acids. Trimming removed 8 bases from V and 6 bases from J, with 11 bases in between. Germline values: CDR1 SNHLY, CDR2 FYNNEI. The CDR3 nucleotides read TGTGCCAGCGGGGAGGGGGGCGAGCAGTACTTC. Its translation: CASGEGGEQYF.

The chain links TRBV4-1 to TRBJ2-3; 9 bases fit TRBD2. The CDR3 sequence is 15 residues long. The J segment lost 2 bases and the V segment lost 3 bases, leaving 3 bases of the junction unmatched. Germline CDR1 MGHRA, CDR2 YSYEKL. DNA of the CDR3: TGCGCCAGCAGCCATCTAGCGGGGTCCACAGATACGCAGTATTTT. This gives the protein CASSHLAGSTDTQYF.

This clone was recorded once. This sequence joins TRBV25-1 and TRBJ2-2, with 9 nucleotides matching TRBD1. CDR1 and CDR2 from the germline V gene are MGHDK and SYGVNS. The length of the CDR3 is 14 residues. J lost 3 bases, V lost 4 bases, and 0 bases had no gene match. The DNA of the CDR3 is TGTGCCAGCAGTGGGGACAGGGACACCGGGGAGCTGTTTTTT. Amino acid sequence: CASSGDRDTGELFF.

The chain couples TRBV4-2 to TRBJ1-5; D is possibly TRBD1 (5 bases). V lost 1 base to trimming and J lost 2 bases, with 9 bases between them. Germline CDR1 reads LGHNA; CDR2 reads YNFKEQ. The CDR3 sequence is 15 residues long. This CDR3 is CASSQGGGGNQPQHF. As DNA, the CDR3 is TGTGCCAGCAGCCAAGGGGGCGGGGGCAATCAGCCCCAGCATTTT.

V usage is TRBV7-2 and J usage is TRBJ1-2, with D maybe TRBD1 (6 bases). The CDR3 is made up of 15 amino acids. Trimming stripped 1 base from V and 2 bases from J, with 11 bases between. Germline V lookup: CDR1 SGHTA, CDR2 FQGNSA. CDR3 loop: CASSLDGGANYGYTF. Written as DNA, the CDR3 is TGTGCCAGCAGCTTAGATGGGGGCGCCAACTATGGCTACACCTTC.

The chain employs TRBV27 and TRBJ2-2; 12 nucleotides align to TRBD2. V lost 6 bases, J lost 1 base, and 9 bases stayed unmatched. Germline V gene sequence: CDR1 MNHEY, CDR2 SMNVEV (reference sequence). This CDR3 is built from 18 residues. The CDR3 protein is CASSPTTSGGRNTGELFF. The CDR3 nucleotides read TGTGCCAGCAGCCCGACGACTAGCGGGGGCCGGAACACCGGGGAGCTGTTTTTT.

This clone was recorded only once. The chain carries TRBV9 and TRBJ2-5, with TRBD1 identical over 7 bases. The CDR3 length is 14 residues. J gave up 2 bases and V 4 bases, and 5 bases lay outside the gene matches. In germline, CDR1 is SGDLS, CDR2 YYNGEE. The CDR3 DNA reads TGTGCCAGCAGCCCCTGGGACAGTCAAGAGACCCAGTACTTC. Encoded protein: CASSPWDSQETQYF.

The chain has TRBV19 and TRBJ1-5; TRBD1 aligns across 9 bases. V trimming: 7 bases; J trimming: 5 bases; junction bases outside the gene matches: 9. The CDR3 spans 15 residues. Germline CDR1 and CDR2: LNHDA and SQIVND (reference sequence). This chain's CDR3 is CASNPGQGIDQPQHF. The CDR3 bases are TGTGCCAGTAATCCGGGACAGGGAATCGATCAGCCCCAGCATTTT.

The rearrangement links TRBV9 to TRBJ1-6; D may be TRBD1 (5 bases). Germline assignment: CDR1 SGDLS and CDR2 YYNGEE. Trimming took 5 bases from V and 11 from J, leaving 11 bases between them. The CDR3 loop spans 12 amino acids. CDR3 DNA sequence: TGTGCCAGCAGAGGGGAGGGCACACCCCTCCACTTT. Its protein is CASRGEGTPLHF.